The T cell receptor beta chain under discussion was sequenced for a study of patients and donors after allogeneic stem cell transplantation. TCRdb fed the RT-PCR reads into MiXCR, producing one record per CDR3 protein. This sample has around 200,000 distinct CDR3 sequences; more than 35% occur once, and the top ten carry roughly 12%. At least ten counts were recorded for this clonotype. The sample comprised blood, either unsorted or a sorted T cell fraction (not recorded which). The TCR comes from a human donor who was either an allogeneic HSCT recipient or a stem cell or donor lymphocyte infusion donor (not recorded which). It is not recorded whose cells these are; they may come from a transplant donor.

CDR3 sequence: CASSFRVGQPQHF. The CDR3 DNA sequence: TGTGCCAGCAGTTTCAGGGTCGGACAGCCCCAGCATTTT. The chain is built from TRBV12-3 or TRBV12-4 and TRBJ1-5; tentatively, D is TRBD1 (5 bases). The CDR3 contains 13 residues. Between the trimmed V and J ends, which lost 3 bases and 7 bases, there was a span of 10 bases.